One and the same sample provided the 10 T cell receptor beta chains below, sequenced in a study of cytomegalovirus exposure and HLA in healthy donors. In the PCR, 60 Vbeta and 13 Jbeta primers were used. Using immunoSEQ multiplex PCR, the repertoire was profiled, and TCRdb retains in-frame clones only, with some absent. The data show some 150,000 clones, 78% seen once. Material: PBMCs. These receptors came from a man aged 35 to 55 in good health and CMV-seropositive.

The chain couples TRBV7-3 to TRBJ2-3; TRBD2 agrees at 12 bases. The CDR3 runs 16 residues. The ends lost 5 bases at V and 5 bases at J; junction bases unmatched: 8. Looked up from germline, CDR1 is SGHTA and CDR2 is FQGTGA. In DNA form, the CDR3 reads TGTGCCAGCAGCCCCCTAGCGGGAGGGAGGGTAGATACGCAGTATTTT. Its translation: CASSPLAGGRVDTQYF.

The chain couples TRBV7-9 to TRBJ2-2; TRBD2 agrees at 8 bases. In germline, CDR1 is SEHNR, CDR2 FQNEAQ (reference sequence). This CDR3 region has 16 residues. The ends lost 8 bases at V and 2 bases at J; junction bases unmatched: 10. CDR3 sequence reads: CASLTGGTTNTGELFF. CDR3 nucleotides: TGTGCCAGCCTAACGGGAGGGACGACCAACACCGGGGAGCTGTTTTTT. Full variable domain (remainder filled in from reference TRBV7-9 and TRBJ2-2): DTGVSQNPRHKITKRGQNVTFRCDPISEHNRLYWYRQTLGQGPEFLTYFQNEAQLEKSRLLSDRFSAERPKGSFSTLEIQRTEQGDSAMYLCASLTGGTTNTGELFFGEGSRLTVL.

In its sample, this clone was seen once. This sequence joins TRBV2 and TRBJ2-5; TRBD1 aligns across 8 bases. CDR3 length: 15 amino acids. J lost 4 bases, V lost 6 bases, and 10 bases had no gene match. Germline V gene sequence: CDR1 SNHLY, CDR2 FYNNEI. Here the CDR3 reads CASRRRQGRGETQYF. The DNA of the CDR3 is TGTGCCAGCAGGCGTCGACAGGGGCGCGGAGAGACCCAGTACTTC.

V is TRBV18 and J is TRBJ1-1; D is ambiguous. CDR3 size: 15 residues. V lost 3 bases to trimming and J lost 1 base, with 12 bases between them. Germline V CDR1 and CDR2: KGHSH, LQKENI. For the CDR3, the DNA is TGTGCCAGCTCACCCATCATCACGGGGAACACTGAAGCTTTCTTT. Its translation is CASSPIITGNTEAFF.

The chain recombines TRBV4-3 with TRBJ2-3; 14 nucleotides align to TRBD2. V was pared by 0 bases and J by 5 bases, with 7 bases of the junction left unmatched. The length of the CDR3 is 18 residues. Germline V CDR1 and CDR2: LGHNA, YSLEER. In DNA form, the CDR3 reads TGCGCCAGCAGCCAAGATCCGGGACTAGCGGGAGTTTTAGATACGCAGTATTTT. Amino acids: CASSQDPGLAGVLDTQYF.

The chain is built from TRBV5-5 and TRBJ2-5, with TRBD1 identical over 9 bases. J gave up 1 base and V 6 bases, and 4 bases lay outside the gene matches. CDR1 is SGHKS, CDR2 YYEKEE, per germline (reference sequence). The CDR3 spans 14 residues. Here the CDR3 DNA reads TGTGCCAGCACAAGGGACAGGGCCCAAGAGACCCAGTACTTC. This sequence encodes CASTRDRAQETQYF.

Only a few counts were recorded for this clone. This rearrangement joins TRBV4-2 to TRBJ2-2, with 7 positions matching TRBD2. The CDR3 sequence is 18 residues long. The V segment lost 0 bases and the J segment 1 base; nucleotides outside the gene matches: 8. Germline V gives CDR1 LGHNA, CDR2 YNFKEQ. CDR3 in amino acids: CASSQDHVPSGNTGELFF. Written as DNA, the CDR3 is TGTGCCAGCAGCCAAGATCATGTACCTAGCGGGAACACCGGGGAGCTGTTTTTT.

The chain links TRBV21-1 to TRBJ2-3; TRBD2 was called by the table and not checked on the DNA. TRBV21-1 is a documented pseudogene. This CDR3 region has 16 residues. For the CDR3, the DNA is TGTGCCAGCAGTAGGACTAGCGGGATCAGCACAGATACGCAGTATTTT. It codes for CASSRTSGISTDTQYF.

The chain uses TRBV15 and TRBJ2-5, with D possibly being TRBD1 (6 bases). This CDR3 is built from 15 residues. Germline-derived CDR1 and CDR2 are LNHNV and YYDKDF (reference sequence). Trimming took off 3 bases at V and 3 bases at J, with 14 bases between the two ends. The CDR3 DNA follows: TGTGCCACCAGCAGGCCCCGGGACAACGAAGAGACCCAGTACTTC. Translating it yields CATSRPRDNEETQYF.

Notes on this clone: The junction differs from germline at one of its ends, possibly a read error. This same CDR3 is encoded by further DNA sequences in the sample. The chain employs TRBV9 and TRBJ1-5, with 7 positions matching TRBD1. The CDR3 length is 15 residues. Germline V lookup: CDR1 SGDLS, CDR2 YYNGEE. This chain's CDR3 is CASSAGGYSNQPQHF. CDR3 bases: TGTGCCAGCAGCGCAGGGGGATATAGCAATCAGCCCCAGCATTTC.